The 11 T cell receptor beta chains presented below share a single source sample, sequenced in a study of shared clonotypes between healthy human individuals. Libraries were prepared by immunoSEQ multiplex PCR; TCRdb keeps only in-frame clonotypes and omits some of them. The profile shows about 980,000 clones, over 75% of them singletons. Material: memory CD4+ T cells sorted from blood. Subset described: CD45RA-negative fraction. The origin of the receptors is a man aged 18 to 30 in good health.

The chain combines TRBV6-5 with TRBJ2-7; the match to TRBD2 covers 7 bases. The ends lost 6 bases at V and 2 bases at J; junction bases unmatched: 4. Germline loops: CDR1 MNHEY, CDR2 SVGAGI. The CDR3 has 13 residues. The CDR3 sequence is CASSRLATYEQYF. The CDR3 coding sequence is TGTGCCAGCAGCCGACTAGCTACCTACGAGCAGTACTTC.

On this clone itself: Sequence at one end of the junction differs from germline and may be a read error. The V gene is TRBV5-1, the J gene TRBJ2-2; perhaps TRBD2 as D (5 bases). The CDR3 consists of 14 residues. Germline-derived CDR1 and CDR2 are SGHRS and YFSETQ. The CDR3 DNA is TGCGCCACCAGCGGTCCGGGAAACACCGGGGAGCTGTTTTTT. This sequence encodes CATSGPGNTGELFF.

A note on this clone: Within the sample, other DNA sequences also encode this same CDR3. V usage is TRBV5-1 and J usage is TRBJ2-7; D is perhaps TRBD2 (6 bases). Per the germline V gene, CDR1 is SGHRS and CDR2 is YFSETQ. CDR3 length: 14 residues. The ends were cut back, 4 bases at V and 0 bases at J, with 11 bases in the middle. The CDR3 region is CASSPGLASYEQYF. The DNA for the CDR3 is TGCGCCAGCAGCCCGGGACTGGCCTCCTACGAGCAGTACTTC.

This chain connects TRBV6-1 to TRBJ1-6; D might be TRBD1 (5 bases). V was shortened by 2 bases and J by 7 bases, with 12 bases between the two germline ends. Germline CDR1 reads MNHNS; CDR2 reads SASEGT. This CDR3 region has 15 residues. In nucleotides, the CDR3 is TGTGCCAGCAGTGAAAGGGTCAGGGCCAATTCACCCCTCCACTTT. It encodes CASSERVRANSPLHF.

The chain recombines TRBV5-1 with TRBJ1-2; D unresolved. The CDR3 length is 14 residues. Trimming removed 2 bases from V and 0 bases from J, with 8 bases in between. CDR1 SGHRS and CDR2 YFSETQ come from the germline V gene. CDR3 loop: CASSLGESNYGYTF. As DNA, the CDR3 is TGCGCCAGCAGCTTAGGTGAATCTAACTATGGCTACACCTTC.

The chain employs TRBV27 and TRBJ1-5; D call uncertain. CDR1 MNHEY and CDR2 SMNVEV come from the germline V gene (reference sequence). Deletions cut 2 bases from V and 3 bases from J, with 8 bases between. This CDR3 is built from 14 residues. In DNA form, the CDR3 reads TGTGCCAGCAGTTTAGCCGGACCCAATCAGCCCCAGCATTTT. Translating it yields CASSLAGPNQPQHF.

The CDR3 here is CASGQGNQPQHF. CDR3 DNA: TGTGCCAGTGGACAGGGGAATCAGCCCCAGCATTTT. The V gene is TRBV2, the J gene TRBJ1-5, with 9 bases aligning to TRBD1. The V segment lost 9 bases and the J segment 4 bases; nucleotides outside the gene matches: 1. The CDR3 spans 12 residues. Per germline, CDR1 SNHLY and CDR2 FYNNEI.

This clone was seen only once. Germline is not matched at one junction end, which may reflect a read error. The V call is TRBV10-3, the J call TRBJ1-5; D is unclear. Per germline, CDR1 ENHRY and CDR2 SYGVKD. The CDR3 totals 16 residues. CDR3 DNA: TGTGCCATAAGTGGCACCCCTTTCGGTAGCAATCAGCCCCAGCATTTT. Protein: CAISGTPFGSNQPQHF.

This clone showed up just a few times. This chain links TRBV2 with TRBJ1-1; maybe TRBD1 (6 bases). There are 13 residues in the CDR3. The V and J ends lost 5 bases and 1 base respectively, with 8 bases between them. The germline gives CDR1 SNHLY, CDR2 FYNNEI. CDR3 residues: CASSTGRNTEAFF. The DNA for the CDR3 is TGTGCCAGCAGTACAGGGAGGAACACTGAAGCTTTCTTT.

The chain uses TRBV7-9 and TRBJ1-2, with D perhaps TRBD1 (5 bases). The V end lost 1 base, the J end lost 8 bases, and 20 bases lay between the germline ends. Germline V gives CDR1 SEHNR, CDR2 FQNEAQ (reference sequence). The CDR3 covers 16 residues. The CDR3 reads CASSLGDTRDQRGYTF. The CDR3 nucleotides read TGTGCCAGCAGCTTAGGAGATACAAGGGACCAGCGAGGCTACACCTTC.

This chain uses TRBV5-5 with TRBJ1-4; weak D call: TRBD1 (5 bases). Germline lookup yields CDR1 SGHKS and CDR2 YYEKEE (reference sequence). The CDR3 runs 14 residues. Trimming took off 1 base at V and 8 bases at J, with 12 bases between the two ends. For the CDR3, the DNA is TGTGCCAGCAGCTTGAGGGGAGGGGAGGAAAAACTGTTTTTT. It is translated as CASSLRGGEEKLFF.